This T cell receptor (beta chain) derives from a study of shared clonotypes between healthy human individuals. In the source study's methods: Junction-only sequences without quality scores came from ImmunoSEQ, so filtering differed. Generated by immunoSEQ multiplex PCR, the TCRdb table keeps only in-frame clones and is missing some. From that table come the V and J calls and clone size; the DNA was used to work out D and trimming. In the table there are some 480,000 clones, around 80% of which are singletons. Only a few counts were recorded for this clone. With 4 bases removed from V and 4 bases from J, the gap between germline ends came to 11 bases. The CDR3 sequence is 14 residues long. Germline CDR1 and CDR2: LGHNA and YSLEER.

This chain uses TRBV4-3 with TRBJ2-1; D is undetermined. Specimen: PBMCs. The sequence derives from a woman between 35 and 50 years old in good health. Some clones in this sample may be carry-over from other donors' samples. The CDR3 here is CASSLEYSYNEQFF. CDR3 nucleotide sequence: TGCGCCAGCAGCCTAGAGTATTCGTACAATGAGCAGTTCTTC.